What follows are 13 T cell receptor beta chains derived from one specimen sequenced in a study of T-cell reconstitution after alpha-beta-depleted transplantation in children. Library preparation (for TCRbeta) was performed with unique molecular identifiers. One entry per CDR3 protein results from TCRdb running MiXCR on the PCR reads. This sample has roughly 180,000 distinct CDR3 sequences, with around 10% found just once. Material: PBMCs, obtained before TCRalphabeta/CD19-depleted stem cell transplant. Every receptor here comes from a boy aged 2 to 10 with acute myeloid leukemia, due to receive a stem cell transplant.

Ten or more counts support this clonotype. This chain uses TRBV11-3 with TRBJ2-1; the D gene could be TRBD1 or TRBD2 (6 bases each). Germline loops: CDR1 SGHNT, CDR2 YENEEA. This CDR3 has 14 residues. V was cut by 5 bases and J by 10 bases, with 18 bases left in between. CDR3 DNA: TGTGCCAGCAGCCGTCTAGCTAGGGGGGAGGAGCAGTTCTTC. Its translation: CASSRLARGEEQFF.

This clonotype was counted many times. The chain combines TRBV10-3 with TRBJ2-7; D tentatively fits TRBD1 or TRBD2 (5 bases each). The ends were cut back, 2 bases at V and 2 bases at J, with 10 bases in the middle. The length of the CDR3 is 14 residues. Germline-derived CDR1 and CDR2 are ENHRY and SYGVKD. CDR3 DNA: TGTGCCATCAGTGAGGGGACGGGGACCTACGAGCAGTACTTC. Encoded protein: CAISEGTGTYEQYF.

Many counts were recorded for this clonotype. This chain connects TRBV28 to TRBJ2-7, with unresolved D. The CDR3 contains 14 residues. Trimming cost V 4 bases and J 1 base, with 11 bases left between them. CDR1 and CDR2 (germline): MDHEN, SYDVKM. The chain's CDR3 is CASSSYILSYEQYV. In DNA form, the CDR3 reads TGTGCCAGCAGTTCGTACATTTTGTCCTACGAGCAGTACGTC.

As regards this clonotype: A much more abundant neighbour one base away suggests this may be a read error. This sequence joins TRBV5-6 and TRBJ2-1; D remains unclear. CDR1 SGHDT and CDR2 YYEEEE come from the germline V gene. The CDR3 spans 13 residues. CDR3 nucleotide sequence: TGTGCCAGCGGCTTGGGATTTGTCAATGAGCAGTTCTTC. Translating it yields CASGLGFVNEQFF. The whole variable domain, filled in from reference TRBV5-6 and TRBJ2-1, reads DAGVTQSPTHLIKTRGQQVTLRCSPKSGHDTVSWYQQALGQGPQFIFQYYEEEERQRGNFPDRFSGHQFPNYSSELNVNALLLGDSALYLCASGLGFVNEQFFGPGTRLTVL.

This clonotype appeared many times. The chain combines TRBV9 with TRBJ1-5; D might be TRBD1 (6 bases). Germline loops: CDR1 SGDLS, CDR2 YYNGEE. The CDR3 spans 14 residues. V gave up 3 bases and J gave up 3 bases, with 10 bases separating them. CDR3: CASSETGSNQPQHF. The CDR3 nucleotides are TGTGCCAGCAGCGAGACAGGCTCCAATCAGCCCCAGCATTTT.

This clonotype was seen many times. V is TRBV5-6 and J is TRBJ1-2; weak D call: TRBD1 (5 bases). Germline V gene sequence: CDR1 SGHDT, CDR2 YYEEEE. This CDR3 region has 13 residues. V gave up 4 bases and J gave up 8 bases, with 15 bases separating them. The DNA of the CDR3 is TGTGCCAGCAGCCGTTCAGGGATTTTCGGCTACACCTTC. Encoded protein: CASSRSGIFGYTF.

Only one count was recorded for this clonotype. This chain connects TRBV5-6 to TRBJ2-7; maybe TRBD1 (5 bases). V was cut by 4 bases and J by 0 bases, with 17 bases left in between. Germline V gives CDR1 SGHDT, CDR2 YYEEEE. This CDR3 is 16 amino acids long. CDR3 loop: CASSRPGNPSSYEQYF. CDR3 coding DNA: TGTGCCAGCAGCAGACCAGGGAACCCCAGCTCCTACGAGCAGTACTTC.

This clonotype showed up just once. The rearrangement uses TRBV4-2 and TRBJ1-2; D is perhaps TRBD1 (5 bases). Deletions cut 1 base from V and 6 bases from J, with 15 bases between. CDR1 LGHNA and CDR2 YNFKEQ come from the germline V gene. The CDR3 is 15 amino acids. This chain's CDR3 is CASSQGVVRDHGYTF. CDR3 coding DNA: TGTGCCAGCAGCCAAGGGGTCGTCAGGGACCATGGCTACACCTTC.

In this sample, this clonotype turned up once. A much more abundant neighbour one base away suggests this may be a read error. The chain employs TRBV20-1 and TRBJ1-5; D is undetermined. The CDR3 consists of 13 residues. Germline CDR1 and CDR2: DFQATT and SNEGSKA (reference sequence). The CDR3 loop is CSAYSTSNQPQPF. CDR3 DNA: TGCAGCGCCTACTCGACGAGCAATCAGCCCCAGCCTTTT.

In its sample, this clonotype was seen many times. V gene TRBV28 combines with J gene TRBJ2-1, with D unclear. The length of the CDR3 is 16 residues. The germline gives CDR1 MDHEN, CDR2 SYDVKM. The V end was cut by 4 bases, the J end by 4 bases, with 17 bases between. The CDR3 region is CASSSGWAGRYNEQFF. CDR3 DNA: TGTGCCAGCAGTTCGGGTTGGGCAGGCCGATACAATGAGCAGTTCTTC.

This clonotype was observed many times. The genes are TRBV12-3 or TRBV12-4 and TRBJ2-4; 9 bases fit TRBD2. The junction had 3 bases not matched to a gene; V was cut back by 3 bases and J by 9 bases. The CDR3 contains 13 residues. Written as DNA, the CDR3 is TGTGCCAGCAGTTTCGGGCGGGAGGGCATTCAGTACTTC. This sequence encodes CASSFGREGIQYF.

This chain joins TRBV2 and TRBJ2-2; tentatively, D is TRBD1 (6 bases). V was clipped by 2 bases and J by 0 bases, with 19 bases between them. Germline values: CDR1 SNHLY, CDR2 FYNNEI. The CDR3 length is 19 residues. The CDR3 reads CASSETIEAQGSNTGELFF. CDR3 sequence (DNA): TGTGCCAGCAGTGAAACGATTGAGGCGCAGGGGTCGAACACCGGGGAGCTGTTTTTT.

Points on this clonotype: This may be a read error: a much more frequent sequence differs by one nucleotide. The V gene is TRBV5-1, the J gene TRBJ1-1, with D hard to call. There are 15 residues in the CDR3. Germline CDR1 SGHRS, CDR2 YFSETQ. Trimming left V 4 bases short and J 5 bases short, with 18 bases between. The chain's CDR3 is CASSMRIGRVTEAFF. CDR3 sequence (DNA): TGCGCCAGCAGCATGCGGATAGGGCGGGTTACTGAAGCTTTCTTT.